What follows describes a single TCR beta chain. The data belong to a study of T-cell memory formation after mild COVID-19. The ends were cut back, 0 bases at V and 0 bases at J, with 13 bases in the middle. The CDR3 covers 16 residues. CDR1 is SGHRS and CDR2 is YFSETQ in the germline V gene. Each CDR3 protein is one row after TCRdb ran MiXCR on the 5' RACE reads. The sample holds over 300,000 distinct CDR3 sequences, around a fifth seen once. The chain joins TRBV5-1 to TRBJ2-7; the D gene is possibly TRBD1 (6 bases). Source material: PBMCs or a T cell subset sorted from them (not recorded which). The sequence was collected from a young man who had mild COVID-19 (a few samples of this study predate the infection). Cell type and time point are not known. CDR3 residues: CASSLGSGALSYEQYF. Written as DNA, the CDR3 is TGCGCCAGCAGCTTGGGGTCAGGGGCCCTCTCCTACGAGCAGTACTTC.